The 19 T cell receptor beta chains presented below share a single source sample, sequenced in a study of T cell clonality in common variable immunodeficiency. Assay used: immunoSEQ multiplex PCR; TCRdb lists only in-frame clones, some missing. The data list around 52,000 clones, none observed once; 5% to 7% falls to the top ten. Source material: peripheral blood mononuclear cells. The source of these receptors is a person aged 18 to 75 in good health.

In its sample, this clone was seen many times. The CDR3 is cut off 3 residues early in the read; its end comes from the germline J gene. V gene TRBV4-2 combines with J gene TRBJ2-3; possibly TRBD1 for D (6 bases). CDR1 is LGHNA, CDR2 YNFKEQ, per germline. CDR3 length equals 16 residues. The V end lost 0 bases, the J end lost 4 bases, and 14 bases lay between the germline ends. Partial CDR3 DNA: TGTGCCAGCAGCCAAGATGAAGGCTCAGGGGCAGATACG. Protein product: CASSQDEGSGADT. The whole CDR3 reads CASSQDEGSGADTQYF.

This clone was counted many times. The read ends 3 residues early relative to the CDR3; the germline J gene fills the gap. V usage is TRBV14 and J usage is TRBJ2-3, with D tentatively TRBD1 (8 bases). The germline gives CDR1 SGHDN, CDR2 FVKESK. V lost 3 bases and J 3 bases, leaving 16 bases between the germline ends. The CDR3 totals 16 residues. CDR3 DNA (partial): TGTGCCAGCAGCCAGTACAGGGGGGGAGAGACAGATACG. Residues: CASSQYRGGETDT. The whole CDR3 is CASSQYRGGETDTQYF. Supplemented by reference TRBV14 and TRBJ2-3, the full variable domain reads EAGVTQFPSHSVIEKGQTVTLRCDPISGHDNLYWYRRVMGKEIKFLLHFVKESKQDESGMPNNRFLAERTGGTYSTLKVQPAELEDSGVYFCASSQYRGGETDTQYFGPGTRLTVL.

This clone was observed many times. The sequenced CDR3 bases are TGTGCCAGCAGCTCGACAGGGGGGGGAGGC. This translates into CASSSTGGGG. The entire CDR3 sequence reads CASSSTGGGGYTF. The rearrangement links TRBV7-2 to TRBJ1-2; 9 bases fit TRBD1. The read stops 3 residues short of the end of the CDR3; the missing end is completed from the germline J gene. The CDR3 is 13 residues long. The germline V gene has CDR1 SGHTA and CDR2 FQGNSA.

This clone showed up many times. The CDR3 end lies 3 residues beyond the end of the read and is filled in from the germline J gene. This rearrangement joins TRBV7-2 to TRBJ1-3; 9 bases are a match to TRBD1. With V trimmed by 4 bases and J by 2 bases, 3 bases remained unmatched. This CDR3 contains 15 residues. CDR1 is SGHTA and CDR2 is FQGNSA in the germline V gene. CDR3 in amino acids: CASSSRQGAGNTIYF. CDR3 bases read: TGTGCCAGCAGCTCGAGACAGGGGGCTGGAAACACC. The whole variable domain, remainder taken from reference TRBV7-2 and TRBJ1-3, is GAGVSQSPSNKVTEKGKDVELRCDPISGHTALYWYRQSLGQGLEFLIYFQGNSAPDKSGLPSDRFSAERTGGSVSTLTIQRTQQEDSAVYLCASSSRQGAGNTIYFGEGSWLTVV.

This clone has a count of ten or more. The read is 3 residues too short to cover the CDR3 end, so that end is filled in from the germline J gene. V and J are TRBV20-1 and TRBJ2-5; maybe TRBD2 (6 bases). The CDR3 spans 14 residues. The ends were cut back, 1 base at V and 5 bases at J, with 14 bases in the middle. Germline V gene lookup returns CDR1 DFQATT and CDR2 SNEGSKA (reference sequence). Partial CDR3 DNA: TGCAGTGCTAGAGGCGGAGCGGGCGGTGAGACC. Its protein is CSARGGAGGET. The full CDR3 protein is CSARGGAGGETQYF.

This clone was counted ten times or more. The read terminates 3 residues ahead of where the CDR3 ends, so the germline J gene completes it. This rearrangement joins TRBV12-3 or TRBV12-4 to TRBJ1-1; 7 nucleotides align to TRBD1. After removal of 5 bases from V and 0 bases from J, the junction contained 9 bases not matched to a gene. This CDR3 region has 16 residues. The CDR3 spells CASSAHRGAMNTEAFF. The CDR3 bases that were read are TGTGCCAGCAGTGCACACAGGGGCGCCATGAACACTGAA.

This clone has a count of ten or more. From the germline J gene comes the end of the CDR3, since the read stops 3 residues before it. J is TRBJ2-7 and V is TRBV7-6, with TRBD1 matching 7 bases. The CDR3 loop spans 14 amino acids. Germline lookup yields CDR1 SGHVS and CDR2 FNYEAQ. V lost 5 bases and J lost 4; bases outside the gene matches: 8. CDR3 sequence: CASSLTGLRYEQYF. CDR3 DNA, as far as it was read: TGTGCCAGCAGCCTGACAGGGTTAAGGTACGAG.

The sample holds many counts of this clone. The CDR3 end is not reached by the read, which stops 3 residues before it; the germline J gene fills it in. The J gene is TRBJ2-2, the V gene TRBV28, with 8 bases identical to TRBD1. Germline-derived CDR1 and CDR2 are MDHEN and SYDVKM. The J segment lost 6 bases and the V segment lost 5 bases, leaving 11 bases of the junction unmatched. This CDR3 is 16 amino acids long. CDR3 DNA, as far as it was read: TGTGCCAGCAGTGCCTCACAGGGGGGTATGGCCGGGGAG. This gives the protein CASSASQGGMAGE. The full CDR3 protein is CASSASQGGMAGELFF.

This clone showed up just a few times. The read ends 3 residues before the CDR3 terminus; that terminus is restored from the germline J gene. This rearrangement joins TRBV20-1 to TRBJ2-7; TRBD2 matches at 13 bases. The trim removed 1 base at V and 3 bases at J, leaving 3 bases unmatched. Germline-derived CDR1 and CDR2 are DFQATT and SNEGSKA (reference sequence). There are 15 residues in the CDR3. The chain's CDR3 is CSARARTSGGYEQYF. CDR3 DNA, as far as it was read: TGCAGTGCTAGAGCAAGGACTAGCGGGGGCTACGAG.

This clone has at least ten counts. Read data end 3 residues before the CDR3 end; the end is taken from the germline J gene. The chain uses TRBV29-1 and TRBJ1-5, with 11 bases identical to TRBD1. The CDR3 loop spans 13 amino acids. The trim removed 6 bases at V and 9 bases at J, leaving 7 bases unmatched. Germline values: CDR1 SQVTM, CDR2 ANQGSEA. The CDR3 loop reads CSVGQGARSPQHF. Partial CDR3 DNA: TGCAGCGTCGGACAGGGGGCACGTTCGCCC.

Worth noting for this clone: This could be a read error, since a much larger clone is one nucleotide away. The CDR3 extends 3 residues past the end of the read, so its final part is completed from the germline J gene. The rearrangement links TRBV23-1 to TRBJ2-3, with no clear D. TRBV23-1 is an ORF for which the function is uncertain. The CDR3 is 12 amino acids. The CDR3 loop is CVSSPSTDTQYF. The DNA read from the CDR3 is TGCGTCAGCAGCCCTAGCACAGATACG.

In its sample, this clone was seen many times. The read terminates 3 residues before the CDR3 end, so the remaining end is supplied by the germline J gene. The V call is TRBV5-1, the J call TRBJ2-1, with D perhaps matching TRBD2 (5 bases). The length of the CDR3 is 14 residues. Trimming removed 3 bases at V and 5 bases at J, with 12 bases between. The germline V gene encodes CDR1 SGHRS and CDR2 YFSETQ. Incomplete CDR3 DNA: TGCGCCAGCAGCTCCTTAGAGGGTAACAATGAG. It codes for CASSSLEGNNE. The whole CDR3 sequence is CASSSLEGNNEQFF.

This clone has ten or more counts. Read sequence stops 3 residues before the CDR3 end, and the germline J gene provides the missing end. V usage is TRBV20-1 and J usage is TRBJ2-7; 8 nucleotides align to TRBD2. The J segment lost 3 bases and the V segment lost 0 bases, leaving 4 bases of the junction unmatched. Germline V gives CDR1 DFQATT, CDR2 SNEGSKA (reference sequence). The CDR3 is 14 amino acids. The covered CDR3 bases are TGCAGTGCTAGAGATATAAGCGGGAGCTACGAG. Protein: CSARDISGSYE. The whole CDR3 protein is CSARDISGSYEQYF.

Many counts were recorded for this clone. Read coverage stops 3 residues before the CDR3 terminus; the germline J gene supplies the remainder. V gene TRBV20-1 combines with J gene TRBJ1-1, with a possible D match to TRBD1 (5 bases). V was pared by 0 bases and J by 5 bases, with 16 bases between. CDR3 size: 15 residues. The V gene's germline CDR1 is DFQATT and CDR2 SNEGSKA (reference sequence). The CDR3 reads CSARDISGFETEAFF. CDR3 DNA, as far as it was read: TGCAGTGCTAGAGATATTTCAGGGTTCGAAACTGAA.

There are many counts of this clone. The read halts 3 residues ahead of the CDR3 end, with the missing end drawn from the germline J gene. The chain uses TRBV5-1 and TRBJ1-5; tentative D call: TRBD1 (5 bases). The CDR3 spans 14 residues. The V end lost 0 bases, the J end lost 4 bases, and 8 bases lay between the germline ends. Germline V gene data show CDR1 as SGHRS and CDR2 as YFSETQ. The covered CDR3 bases are TGCGCCAGCAGCTTGGAAGGGGTAAATCAGCCC. It translates to CASSLEGVNQP. The full-length CDR3 reads as CASSLEGVNQPQHF.

A word on this clone: A single base separates this from a much larger clone, so it may be a read error. The CDR3 is cut off 3 residues early in the read; its end comes from the germline J gene. The gene calls are TRBV7-9 and TRBJ2-2, with no clear D. Germline CDR1 SEHNR, CDR2 FQNEAQ (reference sequence). This CDR3 region has 13 residues. Partial CDR3 DNA: TGTTCCAGCAGCTCCCTTAACACCGGGGAG. It yields the protein CSSSSLNTGE. The full CDR3 sequence reads CSSSSLNTGELFF. The full variable domain, its missing parts supplied by reference TRBV7-9 and TRBJ2-2, is DTGVSQNPRHKITKRGQNVTFRCDPISEHNRLYWYRQTLGQGPEFLTYFQNEAQLEKSRLLSDRFSAERPKGSFSTLEIQRTEQGDSAMYLCSSSSLNTGELFFGEGSRLTVL.

In its sample, this clone was seen many times. The CDR3 is cut off 3 residues early in the read; its end comes from the germline J gene. The V call is TRBV7-2, the J call TRBJ2-3, with 8 positions matching TRBD1. CDR1 is SGHTA and CDR2 is FQGNSA in the germline V gene. Trimming cost V 4 bases and J 1 base; bases outside gene matches: 1. The CDR3 sequence is 14 residues long. The CDR3 here is CASSSGQGTDTQYF. CDR3 DNA, as far as it was read: TGTGCCAGCAGCTCGGGACAGGGCACAGATACG.

This clone was seen many times. The read ends 3 residues before the CDR3 terminus; that terminus is restored from the germline J gene. V gene TRBV7-2 combines with J gene TRBJ2-7; TRBD1 aligns across 7 bases. V gave up 1 base and J gave up 6 bases; unmatched junction bases: 3. The CDR3 length is 13 residues. Germline V gives CDR1 SGHTA, CDR2 FQGNSA. The part of the CDR3 DNA that was read is TGTGCCAGCAGCTTAGATCCAGGGGGCGAG. Translation gives CASSLDPGGE. The whole CDR3 is CASSLDPGGEQYF.

This clone was seen at least ten times. Sequencing ends 3 residues short of the CDR3 end; the germline J gene provides the rest. V is TRBV10-3 and J is TRBJ2-1; no clear D gene. CDR1 ENHRY and CDR2 SYGVKD come from the germline V gene. The CDR3 is 13 amino acids. Trimming stripped 1 base from V and 5 bases from J, with 6 bases between. The covered CDR3 bases are TGTGCCATCAGTGAGTACGCGGACAATGAG. It encodes CAISEYADNE. The full CDR3 reads CAISEYADNEQFF.